The rows below give T cell receptor beta chains drawn from one sample of a study of beta chain features in type 1 diabetes. The data were produced by immunoSEQ multiplex PCR, yet TCRdb's version contains in-frame clones alone and is incomplete. Found here are 150,000 to 190,000 clones, about 8.1% of them singletons; the top ten hold almost 0.65%. Sequences were obtained from central memory CD4+ T cells from blood. These receptor sequences come from a man between 18 and 35 years old in good health. Each CDR3 is given with its conserved first and last residue. The D gene is left open where the match is weak. Clone size appears in some rows only: once, few, many, or a class for an expanded clone.

clone_size	d_call	v_call	j_call	cdr3_nt	cdr3_aa
few	.	TRBV7-2	TRBJ2-7	TGTGCCAGCACCTCGACGCTTGCGGGTTACGAGCAGTACTTC	CASTSTLAGYEQYF
.	TRBD2	TRBV7-2	TRBJ2-5	TGTGCCAGCAGCCCTAGCGGGAGGGCCCCAGAGACCCAGTACTTC	CASSPSGRAPETQYF
.	TRBD1	TRBV7-9	TRBJ1-1	TGTGCCAGCAGCTTAGGGGACAGAATGAACACTGAAGCTTTCTTT	CASSLGDRMNTEAFF
few	TRBD1	TRBV5-1	TRBJ1-3	TGCGCCAGCAGCTTGGAGGCAGGGGGCTCCTCTGGAAACACCATATATTTT	CASSLEAGGSSGNTIYF
.	TRBD1	TRBV4-2	TRBJ1-5	TGTGCCAGCAGCCAGGGACAGGCGCTTACTAGCAATCAGCCCCAGCATTTT	CASSQGQALTSNQPQHF
.	TRBD1	TRBV19	TRBJ2-7	TGTGCCAGTAGGAGCCAGGACAGGGCGCCCTACGAGCAGTACTTC	CASRSQDRAPYEQYF
.	TRBD2	TRBV6-6	TRBJ2-1	TGTGCCAGCAGTTACCGGACTAGCGGTTACAATGAGCAGTTCTTC	CASSYRTSGYNEQFF
few	.	TRBV5-1	TRBJ1-5	TGCGCCAGCAGCTTCTATGCGGCAACGGGTCGGCCCCAGCATTTT	CASSFYAATGRPQHF
few	.	TRBV7-3	TRBJ2-1	TGTGCCAGCAGCTCCTCCGACAGCGCCTACAATGAGCAGTTCTTC	CASSSSDSAYNEQFF
.	.	TRBV18	TRBJ2-1	TGTGCCAGCTCACCAGAGAATGAGCAGTTCTTC	CASSPENEQFF
.	.	TRBV7-2	TRBJ2-1	TGTGCCAGCAGCGTAACCTTTAGTGATGAGCAGTTCTTC	CASSVTFSDEQFF
many	TRBD1	TRBV28	TRBJ2-7	TGTGCCACTACGACGGGACAGTCCTACGAGCAGTACTTC	CATTTGQSYEQYF
.	.	TRBV7-2	TRBJ2-5	TGTGCCAGCAGCCACAGTGGCGCGGGGGCTCTGGAGACCCAGTACTTC	CASSHSGAGALETQYF
.	.	TRBV14	TRBJ2-1	TGTGCCAGCAGCCAATGGAGTTACAATGAGCAGTTCTTC	CASSQWSYNEQFF
few	.	TRBV7-9	TRBJ1-2	TGTGCCAGCAGCGCCACAACAGGGAATCGTAATGGCTACACCTTC	CASSATTGNRNGYTF
.	TRBD1	TRBV4-2	TRBJ2-1	TGTGCCAGCAGCCAAGGACAGGGAAGCTACAATGAGCAGTTCTTC	CASSQGQGSYNEQFF
few	TRBD1	TRBV28	TRBJ1-1	TGTGCCAGCGACAGGGGAAGGGTGAACACTGAAGCTTTCTTT	CASDRGRVNTEAFF
.	TRBD1	TRBV9	TRBJ1-3	TGTGCCAGCAGCACCCTGGGACAGTTCTCTGGAAACACCATATATTTT	CASSTLGQFSGNTIYF
many	TRBD1	TRBV29-1	TRBJ2-2	TGCAGCGCTGAAGGGACAGGGAACACCGGGGAGCTGTTTTTT	CSAEGTGNTGELFF
.	TRBD1	TRBV19	TRBJ2-1	TGTGCCAGTAAAGGACAGGGAAGAGGCAATGAGCAGTTCTTC	CASKGQGRGNEQFF
.	.	TRBV20-1	TRBJ2-7	TGCAGTGCTATATCGACGGGCGAGCAGTACTTC	CSAISTGEQYF
many	.	TRBV4-2	TRBJ2-1	TGTGCCAGCAGCCAAGAGCGCGGCCGCTACAATGAGCAGTTCTTC	CASSQERGRYNEQFF
.	TRBD1	TRBV30	TRBJ1-1	TGTGCCTGGAGTAAGGGGGCGTTGAACACTGAAGCTTTCTTT	CAWSKGALNTEAFF
few	.	TRBV25-1	TRBJ2-5	TGTGCCAGCACAGGACAATTAGGGCGGGAGACCCAGTACTTC	CASTGQLGRETQYF
few	TRBD2	TRBV11-2	TRBJ2-2	TGTGCCAGCAGCCCCCTAGCGGGAGGGCGCACCGGGGAGCTGTTTTTT	CASSPLAGGRTGELFF
few	.	TRBV2	TRBJ2-2	TGTGCCACCATCGTGGAGGGGGGGAGCACCGGGGAGCTGTTTTTT	CATIVEGGSTGELFF
few	TRBD1	TRBV25-1	TRBJ2-5	TGTGCCAGCAGCACCGGGACAGGGGGCAGCGGGGAGACCCAGTACTTC	CASSTGTGGSGETQYF
few	TRBD1	TRBV7-2	TRBJ1-2	TGTGCCAGCAGCGGCCGGGACAGGGTTAATGGCTACACCTTC	CASSGRDRVNGYTF
few	.	TRBV19	TRBJ1-2	TGTGCCAGTAGAGCGGAACGGGCGTATGGCTACACCTTC	CASRAERAYGYTF
few	TRBD1	TRBV29-1	TRBJ1-1	TGCAGCGTAAAACAGGGGATGAACACTGAAGCTTTCTTT	CSVKQGMNTEAFF
few	.	TRBV4-2	TRBJ2-7	TGTGCCAGCAGCCAGACTACCGGGAACTCCTACGAGCAGTACTTC	CASSQTTGNSYEQYF
.	TRBD2	TRBV5-1	TRBJ2-1	TGCGCCAGCAGCGCAAGCCGAGGACTAGCGGGAGTCAATGAGCAGTTCTTC	CASSASRGLAGVNEQFF
few	TRBD1	TRBV29-1	TRBJ2-7	TGCAGCGTTTACAGACAGGGTCGCTACGAGCAGTACTTC	CSVYRQGRYEQYF
few	TRBD1	TRBV7-2	TRBJ2-7	TGTGCCAGCAGCTCAGGACTCGGACAGGGTCTCTCCTACGAGCAGTACTTC	CASSSGLGQGLSYEQYF
.	TRBD1	TRBV2	TRBJ1-1	TGTGCCAGCAGCGCTTCGACAGGGGGCACTGAAGCTTTCTTT	CASSASTGGTEAFF
.	.	TRBV7-2	TRBJ2-7	TGTGCCAGCGCCGGGAGCTCCTACGAGCAGTACTTC	CASAGSSYEQYF
.	.	TRBV5-4	TRBJ2-6	TGTGCCAGCAGCTCACCTTTCACAGGGCAGGGTGGGGCCAACGTCCTGACTTTC	CASSSPFTGQGGANVLTF
few	.	TRBV19	TRBJ1-1	TGTGCCAGTAGTATTACCAGTATGAACACTGAAGCTTTCTTT	CASSITSMNTEAFF
few	.	TRBV7-2	TRBJ1-1	TGTGCCAGCAGCTTAGCCAAGACAGATTCGAACACTGAAGCTTTCTTT	CASSLAKTDSNTEAFF
many	.	TRBV19	TRBJ2-1	TGTGCCAGTAGCTCTAGCGATGAGCAGTTCTTC	CASSSSDEQFF
.	TRBD2	TRBV2	TRBJ2-5	TGTGCCAGCAGTGCAGCGACGGGGGGAGAGACCCAGTACTTC	CASSAATGGETQYF
few	.	TRBV27	TRBJ2-6	TGTGCCAGCAGTTTATCGCGGCCTGGGGCCAACGTCCTGACTTTC	CASSLSRPGANVLTF
many	TRBD1	TRBV5-4	TRBJ2-7	TGTGCCAGCAGCACTTCCGGGACAGGGAACGAGCAGTACTTC	CASSTSGTGNEQYF
.	.	TRBV5-1	TRBJ2-3	TGCGCCAGCAGCTTTACTACAGATACGCAGTATTTT	CASSFTTDTQYF
few	.	TRBV7-3	TRBJ2-3	TGTGCCAGCAGCTTAAATCAGGGGCCAGATACGCAGTATTTT	CASSLNQGPDTQYF
.	TRBD1	TRBV7-2	TRBJ2-1	TGTGCCAGCAGCTACGAAGGGACAGGGGTTTGGAATGAGCAGTTCTTC	CASSYEGTGVWNEQFF
few	.	TRBV2	TRBJ2-5	TGTGCCAGCAGTGGAGGATCACAAGAGACCCAGTACTTC	CASSGGSQETQYF
.	TRBD1	TRBV5-5	TRBJ2-3	TGTGCCAGCAGCTTGGATGGGACAGGCACAGATACGCAGTATTTT	CASSLDGTGTDTQYF
many	TRBD1	TRBV30	TRBJ1-2	TGTGCCTGGAGTGTAGGGGGCAATGGCTACACCTTC	CAWSVGGNGYTF
.	.	TRBV7-2	TRBJ2-7	TGTGCCAGCAGCTTAGAGCACAGTAGCTCCTACGAGCAGTACTTC	CASSLEHSSSYEQYF
.	.	TRBV30	TRBJ2-5	TGTGCCTGGAGGGTCGGGGAGACCCAGTACTTC	CAWRVGETQYF
.	.	TRBV6-1	TRBJ2-7	TGTGCCAGCAGTGAACCGTGGCCACCCTACGAGCAGTACTTC	CASSEPWPPYEQYF
.	.	TRBV15	TRBJ2-1	TGTGCCACCAGCAGAGCCGGAGTCGGGTACAATGAGCAGTTCTTC	CATSRAGVGYNEQFF
.	TRBD1	TRBV28	TRBJ1-1	TGTGCCAGCAGTTCCGACAGGGAAACCGCTGCAGCTTTCTTT	CASSSDRETAAAFF
.	TRBD1	TRBV30	TRBJ1-5	TGTGCCTGGAGTACAGGGGCCGGCAATCAGCCCCAGCATTTT	CAWSTGAGNQPQHF